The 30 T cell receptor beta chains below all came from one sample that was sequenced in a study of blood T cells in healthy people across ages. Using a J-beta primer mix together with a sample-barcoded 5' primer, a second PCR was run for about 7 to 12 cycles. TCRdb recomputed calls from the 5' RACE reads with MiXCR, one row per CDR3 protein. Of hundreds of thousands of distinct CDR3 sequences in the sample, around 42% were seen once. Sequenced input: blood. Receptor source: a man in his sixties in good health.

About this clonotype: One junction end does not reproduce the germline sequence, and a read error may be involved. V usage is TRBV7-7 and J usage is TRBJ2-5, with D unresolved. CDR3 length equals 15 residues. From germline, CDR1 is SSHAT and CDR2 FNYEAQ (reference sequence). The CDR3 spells CASSLSQGRQETQYF. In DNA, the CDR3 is TGTGCTAGCAGCCTGTCACAAGGTCGGCAAGAGACCCAGTACTTC. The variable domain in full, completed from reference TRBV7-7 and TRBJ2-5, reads GAGVSQSPRYKVTKRGQDVTLRCDPISSHATLYWYQQALGQGPEFLTYFNYEAQPDKSGLPSDRFSAERPEGSISTLTIQRTEQRDSAMYRCASSLSQGRQETQYFGPGTRLLVL.

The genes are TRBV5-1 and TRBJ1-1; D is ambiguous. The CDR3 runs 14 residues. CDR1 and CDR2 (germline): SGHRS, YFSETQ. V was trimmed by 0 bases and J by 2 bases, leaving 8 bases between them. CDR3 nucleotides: TGCGCCAGCAGCTTGGGACATATAAACACTGAAGCTTTCTTT. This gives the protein CASSLGHINTEAFF. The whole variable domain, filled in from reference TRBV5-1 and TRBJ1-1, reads KAGVTQTPRYLIKTRGQQVTLSCSPISGHRSVSWYQQTPGQGLQFLFEYFSETQRNKGNFPGRFSGRQFSNSRSEMNVSTLELGDSALYLCASSLGHINTEAFFGQGTRLTVV.

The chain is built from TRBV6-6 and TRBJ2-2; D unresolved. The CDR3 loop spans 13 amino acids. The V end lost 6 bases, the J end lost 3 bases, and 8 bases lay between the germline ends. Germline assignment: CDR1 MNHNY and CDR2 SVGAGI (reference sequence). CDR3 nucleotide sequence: TGTGCCAGCAGGATCCGATACACCGGGGAGCTGTTTTTT. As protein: CASRIRYTGELFF.

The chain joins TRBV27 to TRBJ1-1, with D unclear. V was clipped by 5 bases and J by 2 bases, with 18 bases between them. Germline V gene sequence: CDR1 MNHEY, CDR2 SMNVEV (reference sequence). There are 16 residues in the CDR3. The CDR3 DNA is TGTGCCAGCAGTAACCCCGACGGGGTAGGCAACACTGAAGCTTTCTTT. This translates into CASSNPDGVGNTEAFF.

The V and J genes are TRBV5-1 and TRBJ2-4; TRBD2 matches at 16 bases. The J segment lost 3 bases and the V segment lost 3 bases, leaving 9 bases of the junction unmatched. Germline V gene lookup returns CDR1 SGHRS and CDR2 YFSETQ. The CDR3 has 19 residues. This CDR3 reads CASSSGLAGGPGGKNIQYF. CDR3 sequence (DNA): TGCGCCAGCAGCTCGGGACTAGCGGGGGGGCCGGGTGGCAAAAACATTCAGTACTTC. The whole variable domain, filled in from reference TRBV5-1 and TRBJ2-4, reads KAGVTQTPRYLIKTRGQQVTLSCSPISGHRSVSWYQQTPGQGLQFLFEYFSETQRNKGNFPGRFSGRQFSNSRSEMNVSTLELGDSALYLCASSSGLAGGPGGKNIQYFGAGTRLSVL.

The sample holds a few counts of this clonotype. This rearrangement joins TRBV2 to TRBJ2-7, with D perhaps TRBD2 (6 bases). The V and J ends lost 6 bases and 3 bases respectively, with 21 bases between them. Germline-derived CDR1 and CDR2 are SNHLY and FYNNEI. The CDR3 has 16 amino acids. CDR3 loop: CASSQGVAGLGYEQYF. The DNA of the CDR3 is TGTGCCAGCAGCCAAGGGGTTGCGGGGCTTGGCTACGAGCAGTACTTC.

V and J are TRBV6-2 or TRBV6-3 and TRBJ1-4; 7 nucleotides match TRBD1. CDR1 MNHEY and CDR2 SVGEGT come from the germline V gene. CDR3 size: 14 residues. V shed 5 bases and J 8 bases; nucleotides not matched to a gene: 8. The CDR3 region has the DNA TGTGCCAGCAGTGACCGGGACAGCGAAGAAAAACTGTTTTTT. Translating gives CASSDRDSEEKLFF.

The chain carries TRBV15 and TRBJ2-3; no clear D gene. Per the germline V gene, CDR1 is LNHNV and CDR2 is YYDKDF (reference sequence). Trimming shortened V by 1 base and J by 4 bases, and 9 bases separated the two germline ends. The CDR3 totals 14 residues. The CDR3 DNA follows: TGTGCCACCAGCAGAGGTGGCTTTTCAGATACGCAGTATTTT. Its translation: CATSRGGFSDTQYF.

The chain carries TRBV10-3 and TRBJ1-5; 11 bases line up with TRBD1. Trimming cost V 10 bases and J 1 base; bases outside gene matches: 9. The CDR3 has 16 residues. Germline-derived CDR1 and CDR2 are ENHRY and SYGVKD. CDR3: CATTGQGVSSNQPQHF. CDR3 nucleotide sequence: TGTGCCACTACGGGACAGGGGGTATCAAGCAATCAGCCCCAGCATTTT.

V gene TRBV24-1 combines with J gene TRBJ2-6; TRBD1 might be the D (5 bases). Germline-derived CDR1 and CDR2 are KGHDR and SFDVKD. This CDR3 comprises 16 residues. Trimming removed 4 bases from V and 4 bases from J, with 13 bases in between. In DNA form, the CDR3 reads TGTGCCACCAGTGACCCGACAGTTACCGGGGCCAACGTCCTGACTTTC. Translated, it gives CATSDPTVTGANVLTF.

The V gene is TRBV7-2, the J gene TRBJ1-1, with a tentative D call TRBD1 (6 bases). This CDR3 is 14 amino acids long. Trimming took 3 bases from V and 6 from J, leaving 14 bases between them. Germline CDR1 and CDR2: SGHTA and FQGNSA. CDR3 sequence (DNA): TGTGCCAGCAGCTTCACGACCGGGGGGCCTGAAGCTTTCTTT. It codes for CASSFTTGGPEAFF.

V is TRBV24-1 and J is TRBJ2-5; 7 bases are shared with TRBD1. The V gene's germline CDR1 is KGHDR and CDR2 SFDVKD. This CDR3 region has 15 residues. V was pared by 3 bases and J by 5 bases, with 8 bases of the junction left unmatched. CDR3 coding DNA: TGTGCCACCAGTGATCCTGACAGGGACGTGGAGACCCAGTACTTC. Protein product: CATSDPDRDVETQYF.

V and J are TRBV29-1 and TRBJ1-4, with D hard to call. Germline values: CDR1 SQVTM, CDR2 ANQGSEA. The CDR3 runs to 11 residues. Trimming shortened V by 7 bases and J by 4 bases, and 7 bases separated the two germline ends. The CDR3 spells CSAQDNEKLFF. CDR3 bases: TGCAGCGCCCAGGATAATGAAAAACTGTTTTTT.

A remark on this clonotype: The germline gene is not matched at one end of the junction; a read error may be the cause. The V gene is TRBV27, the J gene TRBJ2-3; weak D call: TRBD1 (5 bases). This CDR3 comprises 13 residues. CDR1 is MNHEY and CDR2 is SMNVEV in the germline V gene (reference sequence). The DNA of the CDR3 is TGCGCCAGCAGACTCCAGGGCGGAGATACGCAGTATTTT. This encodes CASRLQGGDTQYF.

CDR3 loop: CASSEASGGYYEQYF. CDR3 sequence (DNA): TGTGCCAGCAGCGAGGCTAGCGGGGGATACTACGAGCAGTACTTC. This chain uses TRBV6-2 or TRBV6-3 with TRBJ2-7, with 10 bases identical to TRBD2. The V gene's germline CDR1 is MNHEY and CDR2 SVGEGT. The length of the CDR3 is 15 residues. J was trimmed by 3 bases and V by 6 bases; bases with no gene match: 8.

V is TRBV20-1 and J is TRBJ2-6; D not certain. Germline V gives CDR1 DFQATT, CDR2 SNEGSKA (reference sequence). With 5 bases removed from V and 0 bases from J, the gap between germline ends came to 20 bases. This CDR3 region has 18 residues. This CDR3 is CSADNRAFKISGANVLTF. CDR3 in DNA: TGCAGTGCTGATAACCGGGCCTTTAAAATCTCTGGGGCCAACGTCCTGACTTTC.

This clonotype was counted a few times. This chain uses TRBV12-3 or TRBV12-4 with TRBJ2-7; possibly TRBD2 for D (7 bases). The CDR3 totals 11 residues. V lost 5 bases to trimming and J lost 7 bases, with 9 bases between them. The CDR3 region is CASSRGAEQYF. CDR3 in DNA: TGTGCCAGCAGTCGGGGGGCAGAGCAGTACTTC.

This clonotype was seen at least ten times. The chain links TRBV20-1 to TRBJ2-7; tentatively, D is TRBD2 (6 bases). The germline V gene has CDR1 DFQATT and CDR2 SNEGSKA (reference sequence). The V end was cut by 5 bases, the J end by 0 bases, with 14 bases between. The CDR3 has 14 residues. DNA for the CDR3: TGCAGTGCTGGTGAGGAGGGGTACTCCTACGAGCAGTACTTC. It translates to CSAGEEGYSYEQYF.

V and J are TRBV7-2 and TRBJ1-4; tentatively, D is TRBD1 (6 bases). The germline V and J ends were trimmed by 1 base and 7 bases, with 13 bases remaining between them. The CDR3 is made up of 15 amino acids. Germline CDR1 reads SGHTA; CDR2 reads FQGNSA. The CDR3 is CASSLGGGQGEKLFF. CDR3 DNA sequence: TGTGCCAGCAGCTTAGGGGGGGGACAAGGTGAAAAACTGTTTTTT. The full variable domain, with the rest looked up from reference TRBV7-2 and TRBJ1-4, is GAGVSQSPSNKVTEKGKDVELRCDPISGHTALYWYRQSLGQGLEFLIYFQGNSAPDKSGLPSDRFSAERTGGSVSTLTIQRTQQEDSAVYLCASSLGGGQGEKLFFGSGTQLSVL.

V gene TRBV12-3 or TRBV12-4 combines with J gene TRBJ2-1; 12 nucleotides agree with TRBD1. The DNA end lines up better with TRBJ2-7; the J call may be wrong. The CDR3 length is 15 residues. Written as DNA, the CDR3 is TGTGCCAGCAGCCTGCGGGACAGGGGGCGCAGTGAGCAGTACTTC. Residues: CASSLRDRGRSEQYF.

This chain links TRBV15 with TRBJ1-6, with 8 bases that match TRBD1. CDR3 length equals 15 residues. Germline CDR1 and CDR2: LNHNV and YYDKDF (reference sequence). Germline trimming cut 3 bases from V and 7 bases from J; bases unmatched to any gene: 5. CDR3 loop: CATSRTGVNNSPLHF. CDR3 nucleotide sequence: TGTGCCACCAGCAGGACAGGGGTTAACAATTCACCCCTCCACTTT. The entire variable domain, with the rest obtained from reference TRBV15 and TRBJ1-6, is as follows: DAMVIQNPRYQVTQFGKPVTLSCSQTLNHNVMYWYQQKSSQAPKLLFHYYDKDFNNEADTPDNFQSRRPNTSFCFLDIRSPGLGDTAMYLCATSRTGVNNSPLHFGNGTRLTVT.

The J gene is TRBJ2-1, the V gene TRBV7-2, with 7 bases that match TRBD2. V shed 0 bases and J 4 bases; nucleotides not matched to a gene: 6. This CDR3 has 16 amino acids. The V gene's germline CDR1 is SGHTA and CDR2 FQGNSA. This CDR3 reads CASSLAFLAEYNEQFF. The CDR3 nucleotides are TGTGCCAGCAGCTTAGCCTTCCTAGCGGAGTACAATGAGCAGTTCTTC.

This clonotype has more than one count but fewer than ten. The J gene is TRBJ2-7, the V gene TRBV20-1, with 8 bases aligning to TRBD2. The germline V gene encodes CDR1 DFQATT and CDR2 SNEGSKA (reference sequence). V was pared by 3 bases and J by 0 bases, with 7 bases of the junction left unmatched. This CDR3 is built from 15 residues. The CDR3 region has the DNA TGCAGTGCTAGCGGAGGCGGGGGGACCTCCTACGAGCAGTACTTC. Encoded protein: CSASGGGGTSYEQYF.

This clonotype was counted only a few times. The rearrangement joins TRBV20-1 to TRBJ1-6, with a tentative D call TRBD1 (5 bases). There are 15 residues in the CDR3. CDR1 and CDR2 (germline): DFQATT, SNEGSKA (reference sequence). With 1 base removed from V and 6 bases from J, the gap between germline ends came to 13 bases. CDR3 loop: CSARVGVSSNSPLHF. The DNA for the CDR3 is TGCAGTGCTAGAGTGGGGGTTTCGTCTAATTCACCCCTCCACTTT.

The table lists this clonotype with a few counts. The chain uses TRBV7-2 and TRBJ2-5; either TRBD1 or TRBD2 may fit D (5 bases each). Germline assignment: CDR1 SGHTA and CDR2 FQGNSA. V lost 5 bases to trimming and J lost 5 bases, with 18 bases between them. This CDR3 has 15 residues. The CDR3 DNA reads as TGTGCCAGCAGCCCCAATTGGGGGACGGGGGAGACCCAGTACTTC. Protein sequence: CASSPNWGTGETQYF.

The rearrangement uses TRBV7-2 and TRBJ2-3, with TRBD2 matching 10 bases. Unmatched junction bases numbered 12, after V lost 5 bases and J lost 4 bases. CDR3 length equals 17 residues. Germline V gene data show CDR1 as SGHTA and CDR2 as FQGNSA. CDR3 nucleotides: TGTGCCAGCAGCCAAACACTAGCGGGGAGGGGTGCAGATACGCAGTATTTT. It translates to CASSQTLAGRGADTQYF. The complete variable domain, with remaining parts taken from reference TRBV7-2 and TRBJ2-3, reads GAGVSQSPSNKVTEKGKDVELRCDPISGHTALYWYRQSLGQGLEFLIYFQGNSAPDKSGLPSDRFSAERTGGSVSTLTIQRTQQEDSAVYLCASSQTLAGRGADTQYFGPGTRLTVL.

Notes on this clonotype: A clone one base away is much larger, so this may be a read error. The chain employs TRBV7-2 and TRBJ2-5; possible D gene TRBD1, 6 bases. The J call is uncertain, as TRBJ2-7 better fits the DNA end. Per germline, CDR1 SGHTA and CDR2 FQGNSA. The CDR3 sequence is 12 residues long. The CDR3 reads CASSQTGPEQYF. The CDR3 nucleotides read TGTGCCAGCAGCCAAACAGGGCCCGAGCAGTACTTC.

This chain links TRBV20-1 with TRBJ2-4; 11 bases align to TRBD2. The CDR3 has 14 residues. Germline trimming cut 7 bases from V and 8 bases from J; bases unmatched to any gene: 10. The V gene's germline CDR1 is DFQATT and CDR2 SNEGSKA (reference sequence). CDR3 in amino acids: CSGSVSGGAYIQYF. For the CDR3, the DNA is TGCAGTGGGTCGGTTAGCGGGGGGGCGTACATTCAGTACTTC.

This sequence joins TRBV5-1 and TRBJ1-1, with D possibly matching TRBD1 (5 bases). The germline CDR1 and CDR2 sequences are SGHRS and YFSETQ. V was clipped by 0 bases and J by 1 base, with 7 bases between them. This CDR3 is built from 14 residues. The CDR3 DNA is TGCGCCAGCAGCTTGGAAGGACAGAACACTGAAGCTTTCTTT. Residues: CASSLEGQNTEAFF.

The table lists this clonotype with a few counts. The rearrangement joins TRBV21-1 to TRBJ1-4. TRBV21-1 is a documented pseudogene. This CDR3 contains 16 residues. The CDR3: CASSKELVIGDGKLFF. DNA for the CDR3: TGTGCCAGCAGCAAAGAGTTAGTGATTGGAGATGGAAAACTGTTTTTT.